This entry concerns a single T cell receptor (beta chain). Since no conserved phenylalanine or tryptophan closes the CDR3, a read error is the likely cause. Because the CDR3's place on the DNA is in doubt, the DNA is left out and the CDR3 is given as listed by TCRdb. Original processing notes: Scientists estimated how many nucleated cells there were by amplifying reference gene primers. Here immunoSEQ multiplex PCR was the method, and the copy in TCRdb shows in-frame clones only, minus some. From that table come the V and J calls and clone size; the DNA was used to work out D and trimming. This table holds roughly 50,000 clones, approximately 81% found once. This record comes from a study of blood T cell repertoires in COVID-19. Study as a whole: Collection of acute and convalescent COVID-19 samples took place in the United States, Italy and Spain. In each case, the material was cDNA or gDNA derived from T cells, B-cell-depleted T cells, or PBMCs.

CDR1 SEHNR and CDR2 FQNEAQ come from the germline V gene (reference sequence). The CDR3 contains 12 residues when both ends are counted. This sequence was found in a woman of 80 years or more with acute or convalescent COVID-19. The rearrangement links TRBV7-9 to TRBJ1-2. The sequencing input was peripheral blood. The CDR3 protein is CASSFGELTPPV.